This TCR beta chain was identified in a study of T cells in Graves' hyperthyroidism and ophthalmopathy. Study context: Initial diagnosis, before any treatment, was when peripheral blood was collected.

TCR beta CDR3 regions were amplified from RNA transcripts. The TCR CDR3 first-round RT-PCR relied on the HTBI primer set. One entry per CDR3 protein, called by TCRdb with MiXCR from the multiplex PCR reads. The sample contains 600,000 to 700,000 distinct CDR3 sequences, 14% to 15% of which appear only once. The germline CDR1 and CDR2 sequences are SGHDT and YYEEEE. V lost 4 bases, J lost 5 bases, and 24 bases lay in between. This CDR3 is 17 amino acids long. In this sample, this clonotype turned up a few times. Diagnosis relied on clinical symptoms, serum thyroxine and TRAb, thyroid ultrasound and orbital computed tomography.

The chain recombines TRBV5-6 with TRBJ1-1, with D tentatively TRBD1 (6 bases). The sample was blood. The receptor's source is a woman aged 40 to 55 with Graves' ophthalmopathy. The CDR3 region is CASSVQGLGGYGTEAFF. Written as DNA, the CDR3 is TGTGCCAGCAGCGTGCAGGGGCTTGGGGGCTACGGGACTGAAGCTTTCTTT.